Listed below are T cell receptor beta chains from one sample, sequenced in a study of molecular identifiers for immune sequencing clone quantification. TCRdb re-called the PCR reads through MiXCR, storing one row per CDR3 protein. The sample yields under 800,000 distinct CDR3 sequences, roughly 27% seen once. The sequenced sample consisted of naive CD8+ T cells from blood, with Jurkat cell RNA spiked in. Receptors originate from a human donor in good health. Some libraries in this study had Jurkat cell RNA spiked in. CDR3s include the opening cysteine and the closing phenylalanine or tryptophan. A D gene is named only where the DNA matches it firmly. For some rows the clone size is stated as once, few or many, or as a class when expanded; others skip it.

D,length,V,size,J,DNA,CDR3
-,16,TRBV4-1,few,TRBJ1-6,TGCGCCAGCAGCGAATCAGGGGTATACGGAGGTTCACCCCTCCACTTT,CASSESGVYGGSPLHF
-,15,TRBV5-3,-,TRBJ2-5,TGTGCCAGAAGCAACAGGGTTCCATACCAAGAGACCCAGTACTTC,CARSNRVPYQETQYF
-,14,TRBV28,many,TRBJ1-1,TGTGCCAGCAGTTTTAGGGGGGGGCGCACTGAAGCTTTCTTT,CASSFRGGRTEAFF
-,14,TRBV27,few,TRBJ1-2,TGTGCCAGCAGTTACGGGATTCTAGGCTATGGCTACACCTTC,CASSYGILGYGYTF
TRBD1,14,TRBV3-1,many,TRBJ2-7,TGTGCCAGCAGCCCGGGACAGTTCACCTACGAGCAGTACTTC,CASSPGQFTYEQYF
-,12,TRBV6-2/TRBV6-3,many,TRBJ1-2,TGTGCCAGCAGTATGGGGGCCTATGGCTACACCTTC,CASSMGAYGYTF
TRBD2,13,TRBV30,few,TRBJ2-7,TGTGCCTGGAGTCGGGGGGGGGCCTACGAGCAGTACTTC,CAWSRGGAYEQYF
TRBD1,15,TRBV11-2,many,TRBJ2-3,TGTGCCAGCAGCCCCGGGACAGGGGGTGGCGATACGCAGTATTTT,CASSPGTGGGDTQYF
-,14,TRBV6-2/TRBV6-3,many,TRBJ1-1,TGTGCCAGCAGTTACCGACAGCGGAACACTGAAGCTTTCTTT,CASSYRQRNTEAFF
-,14,TRBV5-6,many,TRBJ2-3,TGTGCCAGCAGCTTGGACAGGCTCACAGATACGCAGTATTTT,CASSLDRLTDTQYF
-,15,TRBV4-3,few,TRBJ2-1,TGCGCCAGCAGCCAGGATGAGGGGTCCTTTAATGAGCAGTTCTTC,CASSQDEGSFNEQFF
TRBD2,17,TRBV4-3,-,TRBJ2-1,TGCGCCAGCAGCCCCGAGGTAGCGGGGGTCGGGTACAATGAGCAGTTCTTC,CASSPEVAGVGYNEQFF
-,14,TRBV6-1,many,TRBJ1-1,TGTGCCAGCAGTGAGGATTCGTTAAACACTGAAGCTTTCTTT,CASSEDSLNTEAFF
TRBD1,15,TRBV20-1,-,TRBJ2-1,TGCAGTGCTAGAGGGGGACAGGGTTTATTTGGTGAGCAGTTCTTC,CSARGGQGLFGEQFF
TRBD2,20,TRBV5-8,-,TRBJ2-3,TGTGCCAGCAGCTTGGAGGTCTGGCTAGCGGGAGGTGAGGGCACAGATACGCAGTATTTT,CASSLEVWLAGGEGTDTQYF
-,14,TRBV24-1,few,TRBJ1-5,TGTGCCACCAGTGATTTGGCGAGCAATCAGCCCCAGCATTTT,CATSDLASNQPQHF
-,13,TRBV5-3,-,TRBJ2-7,TGTGCCAGCAGCCATCCGGGCGGTAACGAGCAGTACTTC,CASSHPGGNEQYF
-,13,TRBV3-1,-,TRBJ2-1,TGTGCCAGCAGAAAAGACAGCTACAATGAGCAGTTCTTC,CASRKDSYNEQFF
-,14,TRBV12-3/TRBV12-4,-,TRBJ1-2,TGTGCCAGCAGTTTAGCGCTTACAGGCTATGGCTACACCTTC,CASSLALTGYGYTF
-,14,TRBV28,many,TRBJ1-2,TGTGCCAGCAGTTTATCCAACGAAGGCTATGGCTACACCTTC,CASSLSNEGYGYTF
-,15,TRBV20-1,-,TRBJ2-5,TGCAGTGCTAGAGCCCTCTCCCGATCACAAGAGACCCAGTACTTC,CSARALSRSQETQYF
-,13,TRBV13,many,TRBJ1-2,TGTGCCAGCAGTTCGACAGAAAACTATGGCTACACCTTC,CASSSTENYGYTF
-,14,TRBV12-3/TRBV12-4,-,TRBJ1-1,TGTGCCAGCAGCCTCTACGGGACGCTCCCTGAAGCTTTCTTT,CASSLYGTLPEAFF
TRBD2,17,TRBV20-1,many,TRBJ2-7,TGCAGTGCTAGATCCCCCCTGACTAGCGGGAGGGCCTACGAGCAGTACTTC,CSARSPLTSGRAYEQYF
-,14,TRBV5-4,many,TRBJ2-2,TGTGCCAGCAACGACGAAATCAACACCGGGGAGCTGTTTTTT,CASNDEINTGELFF
TRBD1,14,TRBV7-9,many,TRBJ1-5,TGTGCCAGCAGCTCGACAGGGGACAATCAGCCCCAGCATTTT,CASSSTGDNQPQHF
-,19,TRBV25-1,-,TRBJ2-2,TGTGCCAGCAGTGTAAGAGTTGGGATAGCGGCCCCGAACACCGGGGAGCTGTTTTTT,CASSVRVGIAAPNTGELFF
TRBD1,16,TRBV20-1,many,TRBJ2-3,TGCAGTGCTAGAGATCGAGGAGGGACAGGGCTAGATACGCAGTATTTT,CSARDRGGTGLDTQYF
-,13,TRBV5-5,few,TRBJ1-1,TGTGCCAGCAGCTTGTACGTGTCCACTGAAGCTTTCTTT,CASSLYVSTEAFF
-,14,TRBV6-1,few,TRBJ2-1,TGTGCCAGCAGTGAAGATAGGTCCTACAATGAGCAGTTCTTC,CASSEDRSYNEQFF
-,16,TRBV7-3,few,TRBJ2-2,TGTGCCAGCAGCTTAGAGCCAATCGCGAACACCGGGGAGCTGTTTTTT,CASSLEPIANTGELFF
-,14,TRBV5-7,many,TRBJ1-5,TGTGCCTCCGAGGGCGTTCATAGCAATCAGCCCCAGCATTTT,CASEGVHSNQPQHF
-,16,TRBV11-3,-,TRBJ2-1,TGTGCCAGCAGCTCCCAGACACCGGGTCTCTACAATGAGCAGTTCTTC,CASSSQTPGLYNEQFF
TRBD2,15,TRBV7-9,many,TRBJ2-2,TGTGCCAGCAGCATGAGCGGGAGAGGGACCGGGGAGCTGTTTTTT,CASSMSGRGTGELFF
TRBD1,13,TRBV28,-,TRBJ1-2,TGTGCCAGCAGTTTCAGGGGGGTGACTGGCTGCACCTTC,CASSFRGVTGCTF
TRBD2,15,TRBV4-2,few,TRBJ2-1,TGTGCCAGCAGCGCAAGGACTAGCGGGAGTAATGAGCAGTTCTTC,CASSARTSGSNEQFF
-,15,TRBV6-2/TRBV6-3,few,TRBJ1-5,TGTGCCAGCGGCCGGACGTTGGGGGACAATCAGCCCCAGCATTTT,CASGRTLGDNQPQHF
TRBD2,14,TRBV28,few,TRBJ2-7,TGTGCCAGCAGCTTGCTCAGACTAGCGGGAGAGCAGTACTTC,CASSLLRLAGEQYF
-,13,TRBV7-7,-,TRBJ2-7,TGTGCCAGCAGCTTAGGGTCGGGGGACGAGCAGTACTTC,CASSLGSGDEQYF
-,12,TRBV29-1,many,TRBJ1-2,TGCAGCGTTGATTCAGGGGTCCTTGGCTACACCTTC,CSVDSGVLGYTF
-,14,TRBV4-1,-,TRBJ2-1,TGCGCCAGCAGCCAAGGAGGGTCCGGGCTAGAGCAGTTCTTC,CASSQGGSGLEQFF
-,13,TRBV19,few,TRBJ2-3,TGTGCCAGTAGTATTGGAGAGATGGATACGCAGTATTTT,CASSIGEMDTQYF
TRBD1,14,TRBV15,many,TRBJ1-5,TGTGCCACCCGTGACAGGGCCGTAGGTCAGCCCCAGCATTTT,CATRDRAVGQPQHF
-,14,TRBV5-6,once,TRBJ2-7,TGTGCCAGCAGCTTGGCCTTGAAAGCCTACGGGCAGTACTTC,CASSLALKAYGQYF
-,15,TRBV21-1,many,TRBJ1-3,TGTGCCAGCCCGGGGGGACAGAGCTCTGGAAACACCATATATTTT,CASPGGQSSGNTIYF